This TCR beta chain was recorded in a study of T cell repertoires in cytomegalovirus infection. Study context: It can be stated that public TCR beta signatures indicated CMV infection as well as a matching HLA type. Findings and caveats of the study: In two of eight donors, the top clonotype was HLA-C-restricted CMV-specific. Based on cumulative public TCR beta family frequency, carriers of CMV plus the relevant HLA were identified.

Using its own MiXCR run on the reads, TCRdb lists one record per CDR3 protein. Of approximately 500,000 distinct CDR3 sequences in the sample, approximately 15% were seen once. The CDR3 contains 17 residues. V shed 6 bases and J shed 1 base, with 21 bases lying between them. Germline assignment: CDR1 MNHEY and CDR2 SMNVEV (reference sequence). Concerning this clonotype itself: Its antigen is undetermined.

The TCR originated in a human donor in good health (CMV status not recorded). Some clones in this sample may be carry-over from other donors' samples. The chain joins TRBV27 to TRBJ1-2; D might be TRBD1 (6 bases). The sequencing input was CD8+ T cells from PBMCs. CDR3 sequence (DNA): TGTGCCAGCAGCCCTGCAGGGGCAAGGGGGATTAACTATGGCTACACCTTC. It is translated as CASSPAGARGINYGYTF.